These 5 T cell receptor beta chains share one sample of origin, sequenced in a study of blood T cell repertoires in COVID-19. Sequenced by immunoSEQ multiplex PCR; TCRdb stores in-frame clones only, minus some. The sample holds some 200,000 clones, roughly 90% seen once. Specimen: peripheral blood. The receptors shown here come from a man between 70 and 80 years old with acute or convalescent COVID-19.

V usage is TRBV7-9 and J usage is TRBJ2-5; D uncertain. The CDR3 contains 15 residues. Between the trimmed V and J ends, which lost 2 bases and 5 bases, there was a span of 15 bases. From germline, CDR1 is SEHNR and CDR2 FQNEAQ (reference sequence). As DNA, the CDR3 is TGTGCCAGCAGCTTAAATGGGCAGGTGATCGAGACCCAGTACTTC. This codes for CASSLNGQVIETQYF.

The chain combines TRBV7-9 with TRBJ2-2; D may be TRBD1 (6 bases). Trimming removed 5 bases from V and 6 bases from J, with 13 bases in between. Germline V lookup: CDR1 SEHNR, CDR2 FQNEAQ (reference sequence). The CDR3 has 14 residues. The CDR3 DNA follows: TGTGCCAGCAGCATACAGGGCGTCGCCGGGGAGCTGTTTTTT. As protein: CASSIQGVAGELFF.

The V call is TRBV19, the J call TRBJ1-1; D is perhaps TRBD1 (6 bases). Trimming pared 7 bases from V and 1 base from J, leaving 13 bases between. The length of the CDR3 is 14 residues. The germline V gene encodes CDR1 LNHDA and CDR2 SQIVND (reference sequence). CDR3 sequence (DNA): TGTGCCAGTACCACAGGACAGAAGAACACTGAAGCTTTCTTT. Amino acid sequence: CASTTGQKNTEAFF.

The V and J genes are TRBV4-1 and TRBJ2-5; 8 nucleotides align to TRBD2. CDR1 MGHRA and CDR2 YSYEKL come from the germline V gene. The CDR3 length is 14 residues. After removal of 1 base from V and 4 bases from J, the junction contained 2 bases not matched to a gene. The CDR3 DNA follows: TGCGCCAGCAGCCAAGGGCTAGCGGGAGAGACCCAGTACTTC. Protein sequence: CASSQGLAGETQYF.

CDR3 nucleotide sequence: TGCGCCAGCAGCTTGGGTACTAGCCCGCTTGAGCAGTTCTTC. Protein: CASSLGTSPLEQFF. The chain recombines TRBV5-1 with TRBJ2-1, with D maybe TRBD2 (6 bases). Germline V CDR1 and CDR2: SGHRS, YFSETQ. The CDR3 sequence is 14 residues long. V was cut by 0 bases and J by 9 bases, with 13 bases left in between.